Below are 8 T cell receptor beta chains sequenced from a single sample in a study of blood T cell repertoires in COVID-19. Repertoires were generated with immunoSEQ multiplex PCR, while TCRdb's copy carries only in-frame clones and drops some. The sample includes about 62,000 clones, around 88% of them seen just once. Sequenced: peripheral blood. All receptors derive from a human donor in a cohort sampled during active COVID-19.

V gene TRBV2 combines with J gene TRBJ2-7; 7 bases match TRBD2. The CDR3 has 15 residues. CDR1 is SNHLY and CDR2 is FYNNEI in the germline V gene. V gave up 10 bases and J gave up 1 base; unmatched junction bases: 13. The CDR3 is CATSSGWRPSYEQYF. CDR3 coding DNA: TGTGCCACCTCTAGCGGATGGCGGCCGTCCTACGAGCAGTACTTC.

The DNA of the CDR3 is TGTGCCAGCAGGGGAGTAAGGGAGACCCAGTACTTC. It translates to CASRGVRETQYF. The V gene is TRBV6-5, the J gene TRBJ2-5; TRBD2 is a possible D gene (5 bases). CDR1 is MNHEY, CDR2 SVGAGI, per germline. V shed 6 bases and J shed 5 bases, with 10 bases lying between them. The length of the CDR3 is 12 residues.

V is TRBV12-3 or TRBV12-4 and J is TRBJ1-5; D perhaps matches TRBD1 (5 bases). Deletions cut 3 bases from V and 9 bases from J, with 9 bases between. The CDR3 loop spans 12 amino acids. The CDR3 protein is CASSLGRGPQHF. CDR3 bases: TGTGCCAGCAGTTTGGGGCGAGGGCCCCAGCATTTT.

The chain uses TRBV28 and TRBJ2-7, with 7 positions matching TRBD1. Trimming at V came to 6 bases and at J to 1 base, leaving 3 bases not matched to a gene. This CDR3 has 13 residues. The germline CDR1 and CDR2 sequences are MDHEN and SYDVKM. CDR3 sequence reads: CASRSGQSYEQYF. CDR3 coding DNA: TGTGCCAGCAGATCGGGACAGTCCTACGAGCAGTACTTC.

The rearrangement links TRBV6-6 to TRBJ1-2; unclear D gene. V dropped 2 bases and J dropped 0 bases, with 13 bases sitting between them. Germline V gene sequence: CDR1 MNHNY, CDR2 SVGAGI (reference sequence). This CDR3 is 16 amino acids long. The chain's CDR3 is CASSYGWGVTNYGYTF. The CDR3 DNA reads TGTGCCAGCAGTTACGGGTGGGGAGTTACTAACTATGGCTACACCTTC.

The CDR3 loop is CASSRQDTEAFF. For the CDR3, the DNA is TGTGCCAGCAGCCGGCAGGACACTGAAGCTTTCTTT. This chain links TRBV12-3 or TRBV12-4 with TRBJ1-1; D ambiguous. V was cut by 6 bases and J by 3 bases, with 8 bases left in between. This CDR3 is built from 12 residues.

This rearrangement joins TRBV7-8 to TRBJ2-7; 7 nucleotides align to TRBD2. The CDR3 length is 13 residues. Germline trimming cut 5 bases from V and 4 bases from J; bases unmatched to any gene: 5. Germline V gene sequence: CDR1 SGHVS, CDR2 FQNEAQ. This chain's CDR3 is CASSQGLPYEQYF. The CDR3 DNA follows: TGTGCCAGCAGCCAGGGACTACCATACGAGCAGTACTTC. The full variable domain, in which reference TRBV7-8 and TRBJ2-7 provide the parts outside the CDR3, is GAGVSQSPRYKVAKRGQDVALRCDPISGHVSLFWYQQALGQGPEFLTYFQNEAQLDKSGLPSDRFFAERPEGSVSTLKIQRTQQEDSAVYLCASSQGLPYEQYFGPGTRLTVT.

The CDR3 protein is CASRRQGYETQYF. CDR3 in DNA: TGTGCCAGCAGAAGACAGGGCTATGAGACCCAGTACTTC. This rearrangement joins TRBV6-6 to TRBJ2-5; 7 bases agree with TRBD1. The CDR3 is 13 residues long. Germline V lookup: CDR1 MNHNY, CDR2 SVGAGI (reference sequence). The V gene end was trimmed by 6 bases and the J gene end by 5 bases; junction bases not matched to a gene: 6.